Below, 11 T cell receptor beta chains from the same sample are listed, as sequenced in a study of beta chain features in type 1 diabetes. Whole-study results and caveats: A moderate, significant TCRB CDR3 shortening appeared in type 1 diabetes across four CD4+ subsets.

Isolated RNA was reverse transcribed in full, so expressed TCRB transcripts were sequenced. Using immunoSEQ multiplex PCR, the repertoire was profiled, and TCRdb retains in-frame clones only, with some absent. The table shows under 350,000 clones, with 14% occurring only once. Antigens of these TCRs are unknown. The specimen sequenced was naive CD4+ T cells from blood. The receptors were gathered from a man younger than 45 with type 1 diabetes.

Only a few counts were recorded for this clone. This chain links TRBV15 with TRBJ2-5; D uncertain. V was clipped by 6 bases and J by 2 bases, with 19 bases between them. Germline V gene lookup returns CDR1 LNHNV and CDR2 YYDKDF (reference sequence). The CDR3 has 16 residues. The CDR3 DNA is TGTGCCACCAGAAAAGACTTCAGTCCCCTTCAAGAGACCCAGTACTTC. This gives the protein CATRKDFSPLQETQYF.

V usage is TRBV28 and J usage is TRBJ2-1, with D possibly being TRBD1 (5 bases). The CDR3 length is 13 residues. V was pared by 4 bases and J by 4 bases, with 8 bases between. From germline, CDR1 is MDHEN and CDR2 SYDVKM. In nucleotides, the CDR3 is TGTGCCAGCAGTTCTCCAGGGTACAATGAGCAGTTCTTC. This gives the protein CASSSPGYNEQFF.

There are a few counts of this clone. V and J are TRBV18 and TRBJ2-2, with no clear D. Trimming removed 2 bases from V and 0 bases from J, with 13 bases in between. The CDR3 is made up of 17 amino acids. Germline V CDR1 and CDR2: KGHSH, LQKENI. CDR3 residues: CASSPGDIESNTGELFF. The CDR3, as DNA: TGTGCCAGCTCACCAGGCGACATAGAATCGAACACCGGGGAGCTGTTTTTT.

This clone has only a few counts. The rearrangement uses TRBV15 and TRBJ2-3, with 9 bases that match TRBD1. CDR1 is LNHNV and CDR2 is YYDKDF in the germline V gene (reference sequence). This CDR3 contains 14 residues. The J segment lost 7 bases and the V segment lost 1 base, leaving 3 bases of the junction unmatched. The CDR3 reads CATSRGTGDHTQYF. CDR3 in DNA: TGTGCCACCAGCAGAGGGACAGGGGATCATACGCAGTATTTT.

On this clone itself: Other DNA sequences within the sample encode an identical CDR3. This chain uses TRBV5-1 with TRBJ2-5, with TRBD1 matching 7 bases. CDR3 size: 14 residues. J was trimmed by 4 bases and V by 5 bases; bases with no gene match: 8. The germline CDR1 and CDR2 sequences are SGHRS and YFSETQ. The CDR3 DNA reads as TGCGCCAGCAGTCATGGACAGGTCGGAGAGACCCAGTACTTC. It encodes CASSHGQVGETQYF. Variable domain in full (rest from reference TRBV5-1 and TRBJ2-5): KAGVTQTPRYLIKTRGQQVTLSCSPISGHRSVSWYQQTPGQGLQFLFEYFSETQRNKGNFPGRFSGRQFSNSRSEMNVSTLELGDSALYLCASSHGQVGETQYFGPGTRLLVL.

The J gene is TRBJ2-7, the V gene TRBV6-1, with TRBD1 identical over 8 bases. Per germline, CDR1 MNHNS and CDR2 SASEGT. The CDR3 covers 14 residues. V was pared by 2 bases and J by 2 bases, with 2 bases of the junction left unmatched. CDR3 nucleotides: TGTGCCAGCAGTGAAAGGACAGGGACCTACGAGCAGTACTTC. It is translated as CASSERTGTYEQYF.

This chain connects TRBV5-1 to TRBJ2-5, with a possible D match to TRBD1 (6 bases). V was pared by 2 bases and J by 2 bases, with 10 bases between. The CDR3 is 14 residues long. Germline lookup yields CDR1 SGHRS and CDR2 YFSETQ. CDR3 DNA: TGCGCCAGCAGCTTTCCCCAGGGGCAAGAGACCCAGTACTTC. As protein: CASSFPQGQETQYF.

This chain uses TRBV7-9 with TRBJ2-3; TRBD2 matches 7 bases. The V segment lost 3 bases and the J segment 5 bases; nucleotides outside the gene matches: 8. In germline, CDR1 is SEHNR, CDR2 FQNEAQ (reference sequence). This CDR3 has 15 amino acids. This CDR3 reads CASSFVGGRVDTQYF. CDR3 sequence (DNA): TGTGCCAGCAGCTTCGTCGGCGGGAGAGTAGATACGCAGTATTTT. Using reference TRBV7-9 and TRBJ2-3 for the parts outside the CDR3, the full variable domain is DTGVSQNPRHKITKRGQNVTFRCDPISEHNRLYWYRQTLGQGPEFLTYFQNEAQLEKSRLLSDRFSAERPKGSFSTLEIQRTEQGDSAMYLCASSFVGGRVDTQYFGPGTRLTVL.

This clone was seen a few times. The genes are TRBV29-1 and TRBJ2-1, with D perhaps TRBD2 (6 bases). Trimming shortened V by 3 bases and J by 9 bases, and 18 bases separated the two germline ends. The CDR3 spans 14 residues. CDR1 and CDR2 from the germline V gene are SQVTM and ANQGSEA. The CDR3 loop is CSVDSLAFGGEQFF. CDR3 coding DNA: TGCAGCGTTGACAGTCTAGCTTTCGGGGGTGAGCAGTTCTTC.

The chain recombines TRBV28 with TRBJ1-5; D call uncertain. Germline CDR1 reads MDHEN; CDR2 reads SYDVKM. This CDR3 has 15 amino acids. V lost 6 bases and J 0 bases, leaving 12 bases between the germline ends. In nucleotides, the CDR3 is TGTGCCAGCAGGAGCGGGGAGGGTAGCAATCAGCCCCAGCATTTT. Protein product: CASRSGEGSNQPQHF.

About this clone: At one end the junction does not follow the germline gene, possibly because of a read error. The rearrangement uses TRBV5-4 and TRBJ2-1; 7 bases line up with TRBD2. This CDR3 is 14 amino acids long. Germline values: CDR1 SGHNT, CDR2 YYREEE (reference sequence). The CDR3 region has the DNA TGTTCCAGCACCCCCTCGGGGGGTAAACGGGAGCAGTTCTTC. Translation gives CSSTPSGGKREQFF.